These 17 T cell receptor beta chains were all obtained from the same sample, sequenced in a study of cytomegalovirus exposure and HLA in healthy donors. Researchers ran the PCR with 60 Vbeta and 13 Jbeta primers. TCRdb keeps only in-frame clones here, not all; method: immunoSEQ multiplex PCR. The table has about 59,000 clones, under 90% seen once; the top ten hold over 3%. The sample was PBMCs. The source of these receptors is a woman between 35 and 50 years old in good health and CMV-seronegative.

The CDR3 sequence is CATKGGRSSYNEQFF. In DNA form, the CDR3 reads TGTGCCACGAAGGGCGGGAGGAGCTCCTACAATGAGCAGTTCTTC. The chain has TRBV7-8 and TRBJ2-1; the match to TRBD2 covers 8 bases. V trimming: 10 bases; J trimming: 0 bases; junction bases outside the gene matches: 8. This CDR3 spans 15 amino acids. Germline V lookup: CDR1 SGHVS, CDR2 FQNEAQ.

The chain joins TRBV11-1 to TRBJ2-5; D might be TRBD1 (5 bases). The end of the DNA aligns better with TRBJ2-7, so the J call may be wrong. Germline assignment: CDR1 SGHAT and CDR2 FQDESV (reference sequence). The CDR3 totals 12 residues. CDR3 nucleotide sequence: TGTGCCAGCAGCGAAGGGGCCTACGAGCAGTACTTC. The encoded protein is CASSEGAYEQYF.

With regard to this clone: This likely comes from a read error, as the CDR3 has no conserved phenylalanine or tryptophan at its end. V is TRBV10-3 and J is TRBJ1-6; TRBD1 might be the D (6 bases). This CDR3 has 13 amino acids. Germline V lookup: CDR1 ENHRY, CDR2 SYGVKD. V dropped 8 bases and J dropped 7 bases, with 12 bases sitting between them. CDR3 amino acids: CAIQDSRNSPLHY. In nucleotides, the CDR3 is TGTGCCATCCAGGACAGTCGGAATTCACCCCTCCACTAT.

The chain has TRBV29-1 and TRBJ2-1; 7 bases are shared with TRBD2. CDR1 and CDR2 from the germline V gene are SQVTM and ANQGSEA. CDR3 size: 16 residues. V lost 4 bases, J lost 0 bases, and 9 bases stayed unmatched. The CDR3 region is CSVVSAGAPSYNEQFF. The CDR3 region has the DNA TGCAGCGTTGTAAGTGCGGGAGCTCCCTCCTACAATGAGCAGTTCTTC.

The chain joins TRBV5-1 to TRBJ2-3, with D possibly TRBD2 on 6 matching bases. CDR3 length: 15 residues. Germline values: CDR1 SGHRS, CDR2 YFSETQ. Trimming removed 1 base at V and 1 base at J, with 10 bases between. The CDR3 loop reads CASSLSASGTDTQYF. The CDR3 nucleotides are TGCGCCAGCAGCTTGTCGGCTAGCGGCACAGATACGCAGTATTTT.

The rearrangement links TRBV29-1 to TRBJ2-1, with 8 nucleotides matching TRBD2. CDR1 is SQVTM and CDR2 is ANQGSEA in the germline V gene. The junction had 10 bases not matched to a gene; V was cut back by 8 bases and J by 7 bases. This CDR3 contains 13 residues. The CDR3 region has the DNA TGCAGCTTCCGGGGTAGCGGGAAGAATGAGCAGTTCTTC. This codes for CSFRGSGKNEQFF.

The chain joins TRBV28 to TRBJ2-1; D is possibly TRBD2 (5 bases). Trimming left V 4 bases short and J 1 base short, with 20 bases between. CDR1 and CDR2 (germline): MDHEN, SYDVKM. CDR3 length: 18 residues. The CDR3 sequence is CASSSFLTGLGSYNEQFF. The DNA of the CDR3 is TGTGCCAGCAGTTCCTTTTTAACGGGGTTGGGGTCCTACAATGAGCAGTTCTTC.

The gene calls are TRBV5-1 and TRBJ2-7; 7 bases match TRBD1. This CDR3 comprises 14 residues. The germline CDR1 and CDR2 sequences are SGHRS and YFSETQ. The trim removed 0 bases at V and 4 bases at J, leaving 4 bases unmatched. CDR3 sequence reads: CASSLVAGGYEQYF. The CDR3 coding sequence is TGCGCCAGCAGCTTGGTGGCAGGGGGTTACGAGCAGTACTTC.

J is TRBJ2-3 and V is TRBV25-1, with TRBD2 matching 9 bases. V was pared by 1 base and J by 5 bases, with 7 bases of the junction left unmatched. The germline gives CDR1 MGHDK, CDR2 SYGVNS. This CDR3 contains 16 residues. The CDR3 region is CASSEFGSGSRDTQYF. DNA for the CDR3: TGTGCCAGCAGTGAATTTGGTAGCGGGAGTAGAGATACGCAGTATTTT.

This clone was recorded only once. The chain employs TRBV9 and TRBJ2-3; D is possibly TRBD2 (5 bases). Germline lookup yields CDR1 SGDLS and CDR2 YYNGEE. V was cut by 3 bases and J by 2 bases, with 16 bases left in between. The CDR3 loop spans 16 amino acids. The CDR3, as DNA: TGTGCCAGCAGCGCAACCACGGGGAGTACCACAGATACGCAGTATTTT. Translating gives CASSATTGSTTDTQYF.

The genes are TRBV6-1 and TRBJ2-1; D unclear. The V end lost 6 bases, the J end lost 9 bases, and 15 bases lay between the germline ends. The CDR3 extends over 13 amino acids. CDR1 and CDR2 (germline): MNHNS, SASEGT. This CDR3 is CASRGVLVGEQFF. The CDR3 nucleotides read TGTGCCAGCAGGGGTGTCCTAGTTGGTGAGCAGTTCTTC.

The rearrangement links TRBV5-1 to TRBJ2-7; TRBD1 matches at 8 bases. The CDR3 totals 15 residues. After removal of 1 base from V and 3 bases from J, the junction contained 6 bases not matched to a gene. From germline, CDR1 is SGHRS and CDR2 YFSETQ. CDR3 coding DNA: TGCGCCAGCAGCTTGATCGGGACAGGAGGCTACGAGCAGTACTTC. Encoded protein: CASSLIGTGGYEQYF.

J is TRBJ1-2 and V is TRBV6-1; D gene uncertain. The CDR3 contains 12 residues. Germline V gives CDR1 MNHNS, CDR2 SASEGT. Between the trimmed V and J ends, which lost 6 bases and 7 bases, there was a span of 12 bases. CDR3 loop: CASRGGGAGYTF. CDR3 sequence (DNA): TGTGCCAGCAGAGGAGGTGGAGCTGGCTACACCTTC.

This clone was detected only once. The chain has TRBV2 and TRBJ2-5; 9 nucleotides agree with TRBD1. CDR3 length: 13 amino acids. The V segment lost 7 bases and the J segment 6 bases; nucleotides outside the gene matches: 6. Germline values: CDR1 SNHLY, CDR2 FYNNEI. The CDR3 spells CASISDRGKTQYF. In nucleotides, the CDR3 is TGTGCCAGCATCAGTGACAGGGGGAAGACCCAGTACTTC.

The CDR3 sequence is CASSQEQGAVWYGYTF. As DNA, the CDR3 is TGCGCCAGCAGCCAAGAACAGGGGGCGGTTTGGTATGGCTACACCTTC. V is TRBV4-1 and J is TRBJ1-2; 9 nucleotides line up with TRBD1. The CDR3 totals 16 residues. V shed 0 bases and J 5 bases; nucleotides not matched to a gene: 7. Germline V gives CDR1 MGHRA, CDR2 YSYEKL.

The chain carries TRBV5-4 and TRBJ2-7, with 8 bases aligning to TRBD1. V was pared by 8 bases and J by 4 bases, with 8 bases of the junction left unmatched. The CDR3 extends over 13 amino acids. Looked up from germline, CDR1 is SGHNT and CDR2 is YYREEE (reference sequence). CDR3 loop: CASSARQGYEQYF. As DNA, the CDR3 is TGTGCCAGTTCCGCCAGACAGGGGTACGAGCAGTACTTC.

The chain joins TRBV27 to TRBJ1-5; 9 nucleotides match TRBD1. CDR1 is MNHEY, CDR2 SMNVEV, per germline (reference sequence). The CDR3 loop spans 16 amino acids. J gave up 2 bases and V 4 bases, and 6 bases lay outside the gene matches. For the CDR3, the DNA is TGTGCCAGCAGTTCCCGACAGGGGGGGGGCAATCAGCCCCAGCATTTT. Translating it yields CASSSRQGGGNQPQHF.